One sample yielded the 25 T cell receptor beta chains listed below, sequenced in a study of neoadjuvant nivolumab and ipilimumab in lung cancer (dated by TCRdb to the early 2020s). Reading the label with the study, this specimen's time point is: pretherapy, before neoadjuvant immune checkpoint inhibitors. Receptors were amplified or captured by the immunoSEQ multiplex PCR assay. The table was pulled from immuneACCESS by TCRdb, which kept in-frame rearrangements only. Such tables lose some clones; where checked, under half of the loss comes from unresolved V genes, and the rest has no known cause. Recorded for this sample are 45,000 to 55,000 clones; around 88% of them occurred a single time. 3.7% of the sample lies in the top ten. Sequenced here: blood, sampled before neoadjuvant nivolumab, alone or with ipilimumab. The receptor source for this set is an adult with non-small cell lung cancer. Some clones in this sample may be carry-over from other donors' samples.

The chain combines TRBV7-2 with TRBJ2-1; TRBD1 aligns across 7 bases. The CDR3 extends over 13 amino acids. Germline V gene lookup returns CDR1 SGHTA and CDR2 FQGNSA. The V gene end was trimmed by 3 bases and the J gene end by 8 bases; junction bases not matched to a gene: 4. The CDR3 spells CASSFRQGDEQFF. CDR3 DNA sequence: TGTGCCAGCAGCTTCCGACAGGGTGATGAGCAGTTCTTC.

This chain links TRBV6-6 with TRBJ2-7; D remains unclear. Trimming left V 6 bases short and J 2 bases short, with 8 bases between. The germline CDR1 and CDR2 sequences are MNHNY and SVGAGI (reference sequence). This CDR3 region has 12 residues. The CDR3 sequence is CASRLTTYEQYF. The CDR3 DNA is TGTGCCAGCAGATTGACAACCTACGAGCAGTACTTC.

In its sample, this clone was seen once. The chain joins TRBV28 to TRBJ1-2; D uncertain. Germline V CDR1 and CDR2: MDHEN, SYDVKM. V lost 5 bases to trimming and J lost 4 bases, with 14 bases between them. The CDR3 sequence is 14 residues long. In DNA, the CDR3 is TGTGCCAGCAGTGCTCTATCAATCGGCTATGGCTACACCTTC. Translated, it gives CASSALSIGYGYTF.

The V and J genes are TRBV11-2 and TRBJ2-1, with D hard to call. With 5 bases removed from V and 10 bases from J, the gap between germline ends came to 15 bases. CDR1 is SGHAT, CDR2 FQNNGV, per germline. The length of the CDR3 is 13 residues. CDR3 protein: CASSTSFTQEQFF. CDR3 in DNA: TGTGCCAGCAGCACCTCTTTTACCCAGGAGCAGTTCTTC. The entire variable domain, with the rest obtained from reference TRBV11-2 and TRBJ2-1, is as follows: EAGVAQSPRYKIIEKRQSVAFWCNPISGHATLYWYQQILGQGPKLLIQFQNNGVVDDSQLPKDRFSAERLKGVDSTLKIQPAKLEDSAVYLCASSTSFTQEQFFGPGTRLTVL.

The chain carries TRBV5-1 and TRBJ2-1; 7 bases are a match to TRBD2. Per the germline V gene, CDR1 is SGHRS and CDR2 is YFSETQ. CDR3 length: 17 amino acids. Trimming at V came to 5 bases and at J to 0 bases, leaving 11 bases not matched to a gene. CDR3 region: CASSWGGTKPSYNEQFF. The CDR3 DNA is TGCGCCAGCAGTTGGGGGGGTACTAAACCCTCCTACAATGAGCAGTTCTTC. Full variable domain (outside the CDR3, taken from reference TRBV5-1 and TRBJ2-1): KAGVTQTPRYLIKTRGQQVTLSCSPISGHRSVSWYQQTPGQGLQFLFEYFSETQRNKGNFPGRFSGRQFSNSRSEMNVSTLELGDSALYLCASSWGGTKPSYNEQFFGPGTRLTVL.

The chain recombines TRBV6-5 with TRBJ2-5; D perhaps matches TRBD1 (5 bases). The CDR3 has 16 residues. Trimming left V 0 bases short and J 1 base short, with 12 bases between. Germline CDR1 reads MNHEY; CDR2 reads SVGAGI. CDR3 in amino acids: CASSYSGLGLQETQYF. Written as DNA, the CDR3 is TGTGCCAGCAGTTACTCCGGGCTGGGGCTCCAAGAGACCCAGTACTTC.

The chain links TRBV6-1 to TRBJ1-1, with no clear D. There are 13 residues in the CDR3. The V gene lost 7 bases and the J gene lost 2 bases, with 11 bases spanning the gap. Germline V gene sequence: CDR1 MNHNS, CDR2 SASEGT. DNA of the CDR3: TGTGCCAGCAATAGACTCGTTAACACTGAAGCTTTCTTT. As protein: CASNRLVNTEAFF.

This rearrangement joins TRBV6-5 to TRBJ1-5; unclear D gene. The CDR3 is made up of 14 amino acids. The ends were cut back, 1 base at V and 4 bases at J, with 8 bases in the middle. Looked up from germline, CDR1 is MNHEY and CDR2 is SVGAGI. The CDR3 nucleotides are TGTGCCAGCAGTTACTTGCCTGGGAATCAGCCCCAGCATTTT. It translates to CASSYLPGNQPQHF.

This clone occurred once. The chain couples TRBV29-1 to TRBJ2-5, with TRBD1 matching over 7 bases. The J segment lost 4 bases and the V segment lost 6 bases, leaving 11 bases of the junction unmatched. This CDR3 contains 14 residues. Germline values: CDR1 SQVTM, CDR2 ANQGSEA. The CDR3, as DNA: TGCAGCGTAACCTCCGGGACAGAGCGAGAGACCCAGTACTTC. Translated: CSVTSGTERETQYF.

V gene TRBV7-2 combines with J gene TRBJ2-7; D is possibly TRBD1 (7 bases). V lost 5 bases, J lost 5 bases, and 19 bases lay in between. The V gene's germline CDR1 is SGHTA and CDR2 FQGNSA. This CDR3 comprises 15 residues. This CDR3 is CASSAGGTVIDEQYF. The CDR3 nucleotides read TGTGCCAGCAGCGCGGGCGGGACAGTCATCGACGAGCAGTACTTC.

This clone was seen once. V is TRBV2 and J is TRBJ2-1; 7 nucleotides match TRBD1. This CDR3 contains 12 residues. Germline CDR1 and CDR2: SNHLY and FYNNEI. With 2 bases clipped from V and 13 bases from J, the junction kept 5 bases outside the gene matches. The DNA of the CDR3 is TGTGCCAGCAGTGAAATAGACAGGGCACAGTTCTTC. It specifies CASSEIDRAQFF.

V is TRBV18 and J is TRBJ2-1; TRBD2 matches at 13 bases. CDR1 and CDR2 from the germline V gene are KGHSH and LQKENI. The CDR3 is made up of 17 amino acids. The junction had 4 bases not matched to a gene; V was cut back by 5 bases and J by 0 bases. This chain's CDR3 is CASSRGLAGNSYNEQFF. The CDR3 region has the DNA TGTGCCAGCTCAAGGGGACTAGCGGGGAACTCCTACAATGAGCAGTTCTTC.

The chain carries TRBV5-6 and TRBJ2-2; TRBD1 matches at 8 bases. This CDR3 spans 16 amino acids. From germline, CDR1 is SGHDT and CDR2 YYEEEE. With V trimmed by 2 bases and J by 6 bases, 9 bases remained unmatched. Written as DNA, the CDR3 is TGTGCCAGCAGCTTTGGACAGGGAGAGATCTCCGGGGAGCTGTTTTTT. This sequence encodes CASSFGQGEISGELFF.

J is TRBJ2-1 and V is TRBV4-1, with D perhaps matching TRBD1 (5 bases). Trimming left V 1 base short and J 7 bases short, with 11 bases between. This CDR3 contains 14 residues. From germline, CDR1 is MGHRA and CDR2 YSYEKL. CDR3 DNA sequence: TGCGCCAGCAGCCAAGCCTTGACAGTGAATGAGCAGTTCTTC. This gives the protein CASSQALTVNEQFF.

The CDR3 coding sequence is TGTGCCAGCAGCTTGGGACCAGGGGATGGCTACACCTTC. It yields the protein CASSLGPGDGYTF. V and J are TRBV11-1 and TRBJ1-2, with D maybe TRBD1 (6 bases). V lost 3 bases and J 6 bases, leaving 11 bases between the germline ends. From germline, CDR1 is SGHAT and CDR2 FQDESV (reference sequence). The CDR3 contains 13 residues. The variable domain in full, with the rest retrieved from reference TRBV11-1 and TRBJ1-2, is EAEVAQSPRYKITEKSQAVAFWCDPISGHATLYWYRQILGQGPELLVQFQDESVVDDSQLPKDRFSAERLKGVDSTLKIQPAELGDSAMYLCASSLGPGDGYTFGSGTRLTVV.

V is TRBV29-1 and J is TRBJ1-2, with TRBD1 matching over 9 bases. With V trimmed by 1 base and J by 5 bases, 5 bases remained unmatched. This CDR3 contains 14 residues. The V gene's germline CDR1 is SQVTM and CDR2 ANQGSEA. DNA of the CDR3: TGCAGCGTTGAAGGTCCGGGACAGGGTTATGGCTACACCTTC. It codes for CSVEGPGQGYGYTF.

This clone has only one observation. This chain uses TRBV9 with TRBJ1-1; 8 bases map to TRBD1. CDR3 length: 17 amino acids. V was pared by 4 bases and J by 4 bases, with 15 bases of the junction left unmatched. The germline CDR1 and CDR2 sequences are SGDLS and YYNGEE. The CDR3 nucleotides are TGTGCCAGCAGCCAAATCCAGGGGGCGCTTATTGGCACTGAAGCTTTCTTT. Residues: CASSQIQGALIGTEAFF. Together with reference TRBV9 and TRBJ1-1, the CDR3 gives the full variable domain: DSGVTQTPKHLITATGQRVTLRCSPRSGDLSVYWYQQSLDQGLQFLIQYYNGEERAKGNILERFSAQQFPDLHSELNLSSLELGDSALYFCASSQIQGALIGTEAFFGQGTRLTVV.

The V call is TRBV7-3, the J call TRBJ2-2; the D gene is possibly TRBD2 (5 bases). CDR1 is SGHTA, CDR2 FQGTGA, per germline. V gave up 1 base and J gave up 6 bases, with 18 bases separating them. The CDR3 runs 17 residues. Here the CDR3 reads CASSLSLEFSAAGELFF. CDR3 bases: TGTGCCAGCAGCTTAAGCTTGGAGTTTAGCGCGGCCGGGGAGCTGTTTTTT.

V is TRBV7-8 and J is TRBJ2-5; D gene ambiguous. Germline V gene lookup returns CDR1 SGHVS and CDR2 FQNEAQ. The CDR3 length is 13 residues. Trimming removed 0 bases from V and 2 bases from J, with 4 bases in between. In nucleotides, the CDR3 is TGTGCCAGCAGCTTAGCACAGCAAGAGACCCAGTACTTC. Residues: CASSLAQQETQYF.

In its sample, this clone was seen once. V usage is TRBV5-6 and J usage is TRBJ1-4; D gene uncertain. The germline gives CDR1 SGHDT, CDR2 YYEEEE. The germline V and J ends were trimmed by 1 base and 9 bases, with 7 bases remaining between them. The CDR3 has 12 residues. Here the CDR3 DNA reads TGTGCCAGCAGCTTGCGGGCGCAAAAACTGTTTTTT. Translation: CASSLRAQKLFF.

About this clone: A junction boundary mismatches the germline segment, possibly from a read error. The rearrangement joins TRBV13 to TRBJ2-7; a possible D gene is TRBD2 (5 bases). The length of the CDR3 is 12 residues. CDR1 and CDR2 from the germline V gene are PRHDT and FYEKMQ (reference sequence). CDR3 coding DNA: TGTGCCAGCAGCTTAGGTGCGCTAGCCGCCCACTTC. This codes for CASSLGALAAHF.

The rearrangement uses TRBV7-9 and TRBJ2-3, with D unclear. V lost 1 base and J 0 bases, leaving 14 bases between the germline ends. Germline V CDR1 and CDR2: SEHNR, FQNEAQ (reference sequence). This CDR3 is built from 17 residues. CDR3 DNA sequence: TGTGCCAGCAGCTTAGGCGACTCAGGTACTAGCACAGATACGCAGTATTTT. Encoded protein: CASSLGDSGTSTDTQYF.

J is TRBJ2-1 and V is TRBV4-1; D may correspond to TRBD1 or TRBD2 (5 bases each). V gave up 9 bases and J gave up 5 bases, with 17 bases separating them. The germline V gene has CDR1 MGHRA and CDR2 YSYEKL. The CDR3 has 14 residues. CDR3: CASGSRVDHNEQFF. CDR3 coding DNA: TGCGCCAGTGGGAGCAGGGTGGACCACAATGAGCAGTTCTTC.

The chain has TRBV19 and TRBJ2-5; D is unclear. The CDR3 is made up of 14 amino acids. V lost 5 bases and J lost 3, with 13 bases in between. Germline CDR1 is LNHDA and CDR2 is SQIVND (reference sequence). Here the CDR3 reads CASSFTPNKETQYF. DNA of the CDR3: TGTGCCAGTAGTTTTACACCAAACAAAGAGACCCAGTACTTC. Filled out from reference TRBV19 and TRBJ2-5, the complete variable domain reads DGGITQSPKYLFRKEGQNVTLSCEQNLNHDAMYWYRQDPGQGLRLIYYSQIVNDFQKGDIAEGYSVSREKKESFPLTVTSAQKNPTAFYLCASSFTPNKETQYFGPGTRLLVL.

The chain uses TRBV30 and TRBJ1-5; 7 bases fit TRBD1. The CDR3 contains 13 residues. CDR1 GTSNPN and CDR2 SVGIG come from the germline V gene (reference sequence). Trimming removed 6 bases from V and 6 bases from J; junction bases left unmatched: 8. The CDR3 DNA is TGTGCCTGTACCGACAGGGTTGGTCAGCCCCAGCATTTT. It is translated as CACTDRVGQPQHF. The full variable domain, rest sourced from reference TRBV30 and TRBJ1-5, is SQTIHQWPATLVQPVGSPLSLECTVEGTSNPNLYWYRQAAGRGLQLLFYSVGIGQISSEVPQNLSASRPQDRQFILSSKKLLLSDSGFYLCACTDRVGQPQHFGDGTRLSIL.